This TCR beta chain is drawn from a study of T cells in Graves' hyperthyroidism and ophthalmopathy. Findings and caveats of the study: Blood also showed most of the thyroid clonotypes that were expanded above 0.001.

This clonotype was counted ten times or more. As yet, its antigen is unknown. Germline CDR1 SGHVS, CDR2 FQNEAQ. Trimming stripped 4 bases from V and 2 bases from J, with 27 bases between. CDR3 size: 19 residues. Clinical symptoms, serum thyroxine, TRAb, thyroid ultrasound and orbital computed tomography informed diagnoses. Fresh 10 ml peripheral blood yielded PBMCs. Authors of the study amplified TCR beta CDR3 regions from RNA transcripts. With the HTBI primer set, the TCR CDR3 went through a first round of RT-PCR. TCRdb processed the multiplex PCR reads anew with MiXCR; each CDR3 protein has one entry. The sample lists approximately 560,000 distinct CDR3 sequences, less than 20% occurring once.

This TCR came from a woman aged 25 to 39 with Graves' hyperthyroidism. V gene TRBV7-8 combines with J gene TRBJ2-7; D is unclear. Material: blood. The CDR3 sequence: CASSSPRQVASSTAYEQYF. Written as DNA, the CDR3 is TGTGCCAGCAGCTCCCCACGCCAGGTCGCTTCGTCGACGGCCTACGAGCAGTACTTC. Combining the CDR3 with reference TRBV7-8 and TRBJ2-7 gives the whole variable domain GAGVSQSPRYKVAKRGQDVALRCDPISGHVSLFWYQQALGQGPEFLTYFQNEAQLDKSGLPSDRFFAERPEGSVSTLKIQRTQQEDSAVYLCASSSPRQVASSTAYEQYFGPGTRLTVT.